Below, 26 T cell receptor beta chains from the same sample are listed, as sequenced in a study of a mutant IDH1 vaccine in newly diagnosed glioma. These receptors are not linked to any known antigen. Indicated time point: week 5, during vaccination. The vaccine gave 300 ug of a 20-mer mutant IDH1 peptide subcutaneously per dose. TCRdb keeps only in-frame clones here, not all; method: immunoSEQ multiplex PCR. The sample carries 39,000 or so clones, 78% recorded once. Here the sequenced sample was PBMCs, taken from a glioma patient whose treatment included an IDH1 peptide vaccine. These receptor sequences come from a man in his forties with glioma.

V is TRBV6-1 and J is TRBJ2-7; possibly TRBD1 or TRBD2 for D (5 bases each). Trimming cost V 2 bases and J 3 bases, with 26 bases left between them. Germline CDR1 MNHNS, CDR2 SASEGT. The CDR3 runs to 19 residues. The CDR3 sequence is CASSELDGGWGSTFYEQYF. The CDR3 DNA follows: TGTGCCAGCAGTGAACTGGACGGCGGGTGGGGCTCCACATTCTACGAGCAGTACTTC.

V is TRBV4-1 and J is TRBJ2-1; D possibly matches TRBD1 or TRBD2 (5 bases each). The germline V and J ends were trimmed by 3 bases and 7 bases, with 16 bases remaining between them. The germline CDR1 and CDR2 sequences are MGHRA and YSYEKL. This CDR3 contains 15 residues. The CDR3 DNA follows: TGCGCCAGCAGCCAGGAACTTTGGGGGTCTAATGAGCAGTTCTTC. This gives the protein CASSQELWGSNEQFF.

The chain recombines TRBV6-1 with TRBJ1-2; D is ambiguous. V was cut by 4 bases and J by 2 bases, with 17 bases left in between. This CDR3 contains 16 residues. Germline V lookup: CDR1 MNHNS, CDR2 SASEGT. As DNA, the CDR3 is TGTGCCAGCAGTGTCGGTCCGGGCAGACTGAACTATGGCTACACCTTC. Protein product: CASSVGPGRLNYGYTF.

The chain employs TRBV27 and TRBJ1-2, with D possibly being TRBD1 (5 bases). The CDR3 extends over 15 amino acids. CDR1 is MNHEY and CDR2 is SMNVEV in the germline V gene (reference sequence). Trimming pared 5 bases from V and 8 bases from J, leaving 21 bases between. The DNA of the CDR3 is TGTGCCAGCAGTCCACTCGGGGCAGGGAATGGAGGCTACACCTTC. Translation gives CASSPLGAGNGGYTF.

The rearrangement joins TRBV29-1 to TRBJ2-3; 7 nucleotides match TRBD1. The V segment lost 1 base and the J segment 5 bases; nucleotides outside the gene matches: 3. CDR1 is SQVTM, CDR2 ANQGSEA, per germline. There are 13 residues in the CDR3. Here the CDR3 reads CSVEGYRGDTQYF. Here the CDR3 DNA reads TGCAGCGTTGAAGGTTACAGGGGAGATACGCAGTATTTT.

V is TRBV29-1 and J is TRBJ1-2, with unresolved D. This CDR3 comprises 11 residues. CDR1 SQVTM and CDR2 ANQGSEA come from the germline V gene. The germline V and J ends were trimmed by 5 bases and 6 bases, with 10 bases remaining between them. CDR3 in DNA: TGCAGCGTTCTTTGGGGAGATGGCTACACCTTC. Translating gives CSVLWGDGYTF.

The rearrangement uses TRBV27 and TRBJ1-5; 7 nucleotides align to TRBD1. Germline V CDR1 and CDR2: MNHEY, SMNVEV (reference sequence). This CDR3 comprises 14 residues. J gave up 7 bases and V 3 bases, and 6 bases lay outside the gene matches. CDR3 amino acids: CASSFAQGGQPQHF. CDR3 bases: TGTGCCAGCAGTTTTGCGCAGGGGGGGCAGCCCCAGCATTTT.

The chain couples TRBV6-4 to TRBJ1-3; D is possibly TRBD1 (5 bases). The germline V and J ends were trimmed by 0 bases and 3 bases, with 12 bases remaining between them. Germline CDR1 reads MRHNA; CDR2 reads SNTAGT. The CDR3 consists of 16 residues. The CDR3 loop reads CASSDSEGKDGNTIYF. The DNA for the CDR3 is TGTGCCAGCAGTGACTCGGAGGGGAAGGATGGAAACACCATATATTTT.

This chain joins TRBV6-6 and TRBJ2-5; a weak D match, TRBD1 (5 bases). This CDR3 is built from 13 residues. Germline-derived CDR1 and CDR2 are MNHNY and SVGAGI (reference sequence). V lost 0 bases and J lost 5, with 7 bases in between. Here the CDR3 DNA reads TGTGCCAGCAGTTACTCAGGGGCCGAGACCCAGTACTTC. As protein: CASSYSGAETQYF.

In this sample, this clone turned up once. V and J are TRBV4-1 and TRBJ1-3; D is unresolved. CDR1 MGHRA and CDR2 YSYEKL come from the germline V gene. V lost 0 bases, J lost 2 bases, and 8 bases lay in between. The CDR3 consists of 15 residues. The chain's CDR3 is CASSQDIGTGNTIYF. CDR3 nucleotide sequence: TGCGCCAGCAGCCAAGATATCGGGACTGGAAACACCATATATTTT.

The chain couples TRBV5-4 to TRBJ1-6; D is perhaps TRBD1 (6 bases). CDR1 and CDR2 (germline): SGHNT, YYREEE (reference sequence). Trimming stripped 7 bases from V and 10 bases from J, with 24 bases between. The length of the CDR3 is 16 residues. For the CDR3, the DNA is TGTGCCAGCTCAGCCCGGATCCACGAGGGGGAGTCACCCCTCCACTTT. This translates into CASSARIHEGESPLHF.

The chain couples TRBV6-1 to TRBJ1-6, with D tentatively TRBD1 (5 bases). V was clipped by 2 bases and J by 7 bases, with 12 bases between them. Germline V CDR1 and CDR2: MNHNS, SASEGT. The CDR3 is 15 amino acids. The chain's CDR3 is CASSERGRSNSPLHF. In DNA form, the CDR3 reads TGTGCCAGCAGTGAACGGGGACGGTCGAATTCACCCCTCCACTTT.

A single count supports this clone. V gene TRBV7-8 combines with J gene TRBJ1-5, with D uncertain. This CDR3 spans 13 amino acids. Between the trimmed V and J ends, which lost 0 bases and 5 bases, there was a span of 5 bases. Looked up from germline, CDR1 is SGHVS and CDR2 is FQNEAQ. CDR3 sequence: CASSLAWDQPQHF. CDR3 nucleotide sequence: TGTGCCAGCAGCTTAGCCTGGGATCAGCCCCAGCATTTT.

The chain combines TRBV7-9 with TRBJ2-5, with D possibly being TRBD2 (6 bases). Trimming cost V 5 bases and J 5 bases, with 12 bases left between them. Germline V gene lookup returns CDR1 SEHNR and CDR2 FQNEAQ (reference sequence). The CDR3 sequence is 13 residues long. CDR3 sequence reads: CASSGLARETQYF. CDR3 sequence (DNA): TGTGCCAGCAGCGGGCTAGCGAGGGAGACCCAGTACTTC.

To note about this clone: Distinct nucleotide sequences in the sample also encode this CDR3. The chain couples TRBV6-1 to TRBJ2-5, with 9 bases fitting TRBD1. This CDR3 is 15 amino acids long. V was pared by 3 bases and J by 2 bases, with 4 bases of the junction left unmatched. Germline V gene data show CDR1 as MNHNS and CDR2 as SASEGT. The CDR3 DNA reads as TGTGCCAGCAGTGATTCCGGACAGGGGCAAGAGACCCAGTACTTC. Its translation is CASSDSGQGQETQYF.

CDR3 in amino acids: CASAPLSQGGAKNIQYF. In DNA, the CDR3 is TGTGCTAGTGCCCCCCTCTCGCAGGGGGGGGCCAAAAACATTCAGTACTTC. The chain has TRBV12-5 and TRBJ2-4; D tentatively reads TRBD1 or TRBD2 (7 bases each). Trimming shortened V by 7 bases and J by 1 base, and 20 bases separated the two germline ends. This CDR3 has 17 residues. Germline CDR1 reads LGHNT; CDR2 reads FRNRAP.

V and J are TRBV5-1 and TRBJ2-7; D is unclear. Germline CDR1 reads SGHRS; CDR2 reads YFSETQ. This CDR3 region has 13 residues. Trimming took off 5 bases at V and 3 bases at J, with 12 bases between the two ends. This CDR3 is CASRWNPNYEQYF. Written as DNA, the CDR3 is TGCGCCAGCAGATGGAACCCGAACTACGAGCAGTACTTC. Full variable domain (rest looked up from reference TRBV5-1 and TRBJ2-7): KAGVTQTPRYLIKTRGQQVTLSCSPISGHRSVSWYQQTPGQGLQFLFEYFSETQRNKGNFPGRFSGRQFSNSRSEMNVSTLELGDSALYLCASRWNPNYEQYFGPGTRLTVT.

The chain couples TRBV30 to TRBJ2-7, with D perhaps matching TRBD1 (6 bases). Germline-derived CDR1 and CDR2 are GTSNPN and SVGIG (reference sequence). Trimming stripped 4 bases from V and 3 bases from J, with 10 bases between. This CDR3 is 12 amino acids long. The CDR3: CAWTLQGYEQYF. The CDR3 bases are TGTGCCTGGACTTTACAGGGCTACGAGCAGTACTTC.

The gene calls are TRBV10-1 and TRBJ2-7; the match to TRBD1 covers 10 bases. Germline V lookup: CDR1 WNHNN, CDR2 SYGVQD (reference sequence). This CDR3 has 14 amino acids. V shed 3 bases and J 5 bases; nucleotides not matched to a gene: 4. This CDR3 reads CASSDRQGADEQYF. The CDR3 bases are TGCGCCAGCAGTGACCGACAGGGGGCTGACGAGCAGTACTTC.

This chain links TRBV9 with TRBJ1-1; D might be TRBD1 (5 bases). Germline V CDR1 and CDR2: SGDLS, YYNGEE. This CDR3 is 15 amino acids long. Trimming took 5 bases from V and 6 from J, leaving 20 bases between them. CDR3 sequence: CASRANLGGTAEAFF. The DNA of the CDR3 is TGTGCCAGCAGGGCCAATCTCGGGGGGACTGCTGAAGCTTTCTTT. The variable domain in full, completed from reference TRBV9 and TRBJ1-1, reads DSGVTQTPKHLITATGQRVTLRCSPRSGDLSVYWYQQSLDQGLQFLIQYYNGEERAKGNILERFSAQQFPDLHSELNLSSLELGDSALYFCASRANLGGTAEAFFGQGTRLTVV.

V is TRBV9 and J is TRBJ1-4; 8 bases line up with TRBD1. The CDR3 totals 15 residues. V was clipped by 3 bases and J by 2 bases; unmatched bases: 3. CDR1 and CDR2 (germline): SGDLS, YYNGEE. The CDR3 DNA reads TGTGCCAGCAGCGACCGACAGGGGACTAATGAAAAACTGTTTTTT. Protein sequence: CASSDRQGTNEKLFF.

This clone was observed once. The V and J genes are TRBV6-1 and TRBJ1-2; D gene unclear. The CDR3 totals 12 residues. V was trimmed by 5 bases and J by 5 bases, leaving 9 bases between them. Germline CDR1 reads MNHNS; CDR2 reads SASEGT. CDR3 amino acids: CASSPSGYGYTF. The CDR3, as DNA: TGTGCCAGCAGTCCATCCGGTTATGGCTACACCTTC.

The chain employs TRBV29-1 and TRBJ1-5; D gene unclear. This CDR3 region has 14 residues. V was pared by 4 bases and J by 0 bases, with 10 bases between. Per the germline V gene, CDR1 is SQVTM and CDR2 is ANQGSEA. The CDR3 spells CSVGENNSNQPQHF. The DNA of the CDR3 is TGCAGCGTTGGGGAGAATAATAGCAATCAGCCCCAGCATTTT.

The genes are TRBV4-1 and TRBJ1-6, with D hard to call. CDR1 is MGHRA, CDR2 YSYEKL, per germline. The CDR3 spans 15 residues. Trimming cost V 3 bases and J 5 bases, with 11 bases left between them. The CDR3 DNA reads TGCGCCAGCAGCCAGTACGGCACGAATAATTCACCCCTCCACTTT. Its translation: CASSQYGTNNSPLHF.

The chain employs TRBV6-5 and TRBJ2-1, with 8 bases identical to TRBD1. Germline CDR1 reads MNHEY; CDR2 reads SVGAGI. J gave up 1 base and V 6 bases, and 5 bases lay outside the gene matches. The CDR3 runs to 15 residues. The CDR3 is CASSLRTGSYNEQFF. The CDR3 region has the DNA TGTGCCAGCAGCCTCAGGACAGGGTCCTACAATGAGCAGTTCTTC.

The chain carries TRBV6-1 and TRBJ1-2; D not resolved. The CDR3 length is 15 residues. V shed 4 bases and J shed 0 bases, with 12 bases lying between them. CDR1 MNHNS and CDR2 SASEGT come from the germline V gene. In nucleotides, the CDR3 is TGTGCCAGCAGTGTGGACGGTCGTTCTAACTATGGCTACACCTTC. This encodes CASSVDGRSNYGYTF.